These T cell receptor beta chains were read from a single sample in a study of blood T cell repertoires in COVID-19. The protocol was immunoSEQ multiplex PCR, while the TCRdb copy is restricted to in-frame clones and leaves out a portion. There are approximately 97,000 clones in the sample; about 85% occur only once, and 38% lies in the top ten. Sequencing was done on a sample of peripheral blood. These receptors all stem from a man aged 80 or over with acute or convalescent COVID-19. The CDR3 runs from the conserved cysteine through the conserved F or W. D genes are given only for firm matches. Clone size is shown for a subset of rows, as once, few, many or a class of expanded clone.

TRBJ2-2 | TRBD2 | . | TRBV15 | TGTGCCACCAGCAGAGCTCAAGCGGGAGCGAACACCGGGGAGCTGTTTTTT | CATSRAQAGANTGELFF
TRBJ2-3 | . | . | TRBV19 | TGTGCCAGTAGTATAGGGCACAGGGTCACAGATACGCAGTATTTT | CASSIGHRVTDTQYF
TRBJ1-4 | TRBD1 | . | TRBV7-9 | TGTGCCAGCAGCTTTCTCCCCTCTGGACAGGGCCGGCTTTCTGAAAAACTGTTTTTT | CASSFLPSGQGRLSEKLFF
TRBJ1-2 | . | . | TRBV2 | TGTGCCAGCAGTGAAGCGCGGTCAACTCAGGGCTACACCTTC | CASSEARSTQGYTF
TRBJ1-1 | . | . | TRBV5-1 | TGCGCCAGCAGCGACGGGAGGGGGAACACTGAAGCTTTCTTT | CASSDGRGNTEAFF
TRBJ2-5 | TRBD1 | . | TRBV30 | TGTGCCTGGAGACCTGGACAGGGGGTCGGGGAGACCCAGTACTTC | CAWRPGQGVGETQYF
TRBJ2-7 | . | . | TRBV4-1 | TGCGCCAGCAGCCAAGATCAGGGCGGCTCCTACGAGCAGTACTTC | CASSQDQGGSYEQYF
TRBJ1-5 | TRBD1 | . | TRBV6-1 | TGTGCCAGCAGTGAAAGACAGGGCGGGCAGCCCCAGCATTTT | CASSERQGGQPQHF
TRBJ1-2 | TRBD1 | . | TRBV3-1/TRBV3-2 | TGTGCCAGCAGCCAAGCCGGGACAGGGGGGACATGGCATGGCTACACCTTC | CASSQAGTGGTWHGYTF
TRBJ1-5 | . | . | TRBV28 | TGTGCCAGCAGTTTACCCCCCCGTCAGCCCCAGCATTTT | CASSLPPRQPQHF
TRBJ2-2 | TRBD2 | . | TRBV12-5 | TGTGCTAGTGGTTTGGAAGCCACGGGGGGCGGGGAGCTGTTTTTT | CASGLEATGGGELFF
TRBJ1-1 | . | many | TRBV5-1 | TGCGCCAGCAGCCAGGACAGAGACACTGAAGCTTTCTTT | CASSQDRDTEAFF
TRBJ2-7 | . | few | TRBV7-7 | TGTGCTAGCAGCTTAGGGAAGCTACCTCTTGACAGACAGTACTTC | CASSLGKLPLDRQYF
TRBJ1-1 | TRBD1 | once | TRBV2 | TGTGCCAGCAGTGAACAGGGGGCCCACACTGAAGCTTTCTTT | CASSEQGAHTEAFF
TRBJ2-7 | TRBD1 | . | TRBV7-2 | TGTGCCAGCAGGCGGACAGGGGGCTACGAGCAGTACTTC | CASRRTGGYEQYF
TRBJ1-1 | . | . | TRBV7-9 | TGTGCCAGCAGCTTAGGTGCGGGAAACACTGAAGCTTTCTTT | CASSLGAGNTEAFF
TRBJ2-2 | . | . | TRBV24-1 | TGTGCCACCAGTGACCTGAGACCTGGGGCCACCGGGGAGCTGTTTTTT | CATSDLRPGATGELFF
TRBJ2-5 | TRBD1 | . | TRBV7-2 | TGTGCCAGCAGCCGGGACAGGGGCCCAGAGACCCAGTACTTC | CASSRDRGPETQYF
TRBJ2-3 | TRBD2 | . | TRBV10-3 | TGTGCCATCAGTGAGTCGGGGGGAGGGCCCGGGCCGCAGTATTTT | CAISESGGGPGPQYF
TRBJ2-2 | TRBD2 | . | TRBV14 | TGTGCCAGCAGCCAAGCTAGCGGGACCGGGGAGCTGTTTTTT | CASSQASGTGELFF
TRBJ1-1 | TRBD1 | once | TRBV6-5 | TGTGCCAGCAGTTACGGGACAGGGGGCACTGAAGCTTTCTTT | CASSYGTGGTEAFF
TRBJ2-5 | TRBD1 | few | TRBV25-1 | TGTGCCATTGCACCTGGGGGACAGTTCCAAGAGACCCAGTACTTC | CAIAPGGQFQETQYF
TRBJ1-2 | TRBD1 | . | TRBV6-5 | TGTGCCAGCACCAGGGGGAGTTCTAACTATGGCTACACCTTC | CASTRGSSNYGYTF
TRBJ2-7 | TRBD1 | . | TRBV5-1 | TGCGCCAGCAGCCCAGGACAGGGTGTCGACGAGCAGTACTTC | CASSPGQGVDEQYF
TRBJ2-4 | . | . | TRBV27 | TGTGCCAGCAGCCCCGACTACCACATTCAGTACTTC | CASSPDYHIQYF
TRBJ2-2 | . | . | TRBV4-3 | TGCGCCAGCAGCCAAACGCCCGCGGGAAATCCCGGGGAGCTGTTTTTT | CASSQTPAGNPGELFF
TRBJ1-1 | . | . | TRBV30 | TGTGCCTGGAGCCTAGAGGGAGGGGTAACTGAAGCTTTCTTT | CAWSLEGGVTEAFF
TRBJ1-4 | . | . | TRBV27 | TGTGCCAGCAGTTCCCTAATGAGTAATGAAAAACTGTTTTTT | CASSSLMSNEKLFF
TRBJ2-2 | . | . | TRBV10-2 | TGCCAGCCACTGTGTAGCGGTAACACCGGGGAGCTGTTTTTT | CQPLCSGNTGELFF
TRBJ2-5 | TRBD2 | . | TRBV9 | TGTGCCAGCACCCGACTAGCGGGAGGGGAGACCCAGTACTTC | CASTRLAGGETQYF
TRBJ1-3 | TRBD1 | . | TRBV7-8 | TGTGCCAGCAGCTTAGGAACCGGGACAGCGGTCTCTGGAAACACCATATATTTT | CASSLGTGTAVSGNTIYF
TRBJ2-2 | TRBD1 | . | TRBV19 | TGTGCCAGTAGCCTTACCGGGACAGGGGGCAATCAGCGGAACACCGGGGAGCTGTTTTTT | CASSLTGTGGNQRNTGELFF
TRBJ1-1 | TRBD1 | . | TRBV18 | TGTGCCAGCTCACCACAGGGGGCGGGCACTGAAGCTTTCTTT | CASSPQGAGTEAFF
TRBJ2-1 | . | . | TRBV19 | TGTGCCAGTAGTATGGTGGCGGGCGGTAACTCCTACAATGAGCAGTTCTTC | CASSMVAGGNSYNEQFF
TRBJ2-5 | TRBD2 | . | TRBV11-3 | TGTGCCAGCAGCTTAGGCGGGGGTAACCGAGAGACCCAGTACTTC | CASSLGGGNRETQYF
TRBJ2-7 | . | . | TRBV7-2 | TGTGCCAGCAGCTTACGGTTCGGCGGGTCCCCGTTTTTC | CASSLRFGGSPFF